This is a list of T cell receptor beta chains from one sample in a study of T cell repertoires in cytomegalovirus infection. Each CDR3 protein gets one entry after TCRdb re-called the reads with MiXCR. Of 450,000 to 650,000 distinct CDR3 sequences in the sample, 26% are singletons; the top ten hold about 12%. Sample: PBMCs. The origin of the receptors is a human donor in good health (CMV status not recorded). Some clones in this sample may be carry-over from other donors' samples. Both conserved end residues are part of each CDR3. A D gene is named only where the DNA matches it firmly. A clone size is listed for some rows: how often the clone was seen (once, few, many), or a class if it is expanded.

clone size	V gene	D gene	J gene	CDR3 DNA	CDR3 protein
.	TRBV14	.	TRBJ1-6	TGTGCCAGCAGCCATAATACGAATTCACCCCTCCACTTT	CASSHNTNSPLHF
.	TRBV7-9	.	TRBJ1-6	TGTGCCAGCAGCCCCGGCGCAGGGAACCATTCACCCCTCCACTTT	CASSPGAGNHSPLHF
.	TRBV10-3	.	TRBJ1-2	TGTGCCACAGCTCTGGGTGAGGGGAACTATGGCTACACCTTC	CATALGEGNYGYTF
.	TRBV14	.	TRBJ2-1	TGTGCCAGCAGCCAAAAGTCCTGGGAGCAGTTCTTC	CASSQKSWEQFF
few	TRBV11-3	.	TRBJ1-2	TGTGCCAGCAGCTTCGGGGGGGCCCCGGGTAGCTATGGCTACACCTTC	CASSFGGAPGSYGYTF
.	TRBV7-2	.	TRBJ2-7	TGTGCCAGCAGCCCGCCCACATGGTCCGAGCAGTACTTC	CASSPPTWSEQYF
few	TRBV28	.	TRBJ1-5	TGTGCCAGCAGTGCCACCGTGGGCGCCGGCAATCAGCCCCAGCATTTT	CASSATVGAGNQPQHF
.	TRBV29-1	.	TRBJ2-1	TGCAGCGTGAAGTATGGGGTCTACAATGAGCAGTTCTTC	CSVKYGVYNEQFF
many	TRBV7-6	.	TRBJ2-1	TGTGCCAGCAGCTTAGCGGAGGGTGAGCAGTTCTTC	CASSLAEGEQFF
.	TRBV27	.	TRBJ1-2	TGTGCCAGCAGTTTCCAACCGTCCGGGCGGATCTGGGGCTACACCTTC	CASSFQPSGRIWGYTF
few	TRBV6-2/TRBV6-3	.	TRBJ2-5	TGTGCCAGCATAGAGCGGAGCCGGCTGGAGACCCAGTACTTC	CASIERSRLETQYF
.	TRBV4-2	.	TRBJ2-7	TGTGCCAGCAGCCAAGATCCCGGAGGGGAGCAGTACTTC	CASSQDPGGEQYF
.	TRBV7-3	.	TRBJ1-1	TGTGCCAGCAGCCTCGACCACGGTGAAGCTTTCTTT	CASSLDHGEAFF
many	TRBV7-2	TRBD2	TRBJ2-7	TGTGCCAGCAGGCCGACTAGCGGGAGCTCCTACGAGCAGTACTTC	CASRPTSGSSYEQYF
.	TRBV5-5	.	TRBJ2-7	TGTGCCAGCAGCCGGGACACCACCTACGAGCAGTACTTC	CASSRDTTYEQYF
few	TRBV13	.	TRBJ2-7	TGTGCCAGCAGCCCCTGGAACGACTACGAGCAGTACTTC	CASSPWNDYEQYF